The clone carrying this T cell receptor beta chain was detected only a few times. These data originate in a study of T cells after yellow fever vaccination. Using its own MiXCR run on the 5' RACE reads, TCRdb lists one record per CDR3 protein. The data contain hundreds of thousands of distinct CDR3 sequences, approximately 13% of them singletons. The germline V gene has CDR1 LGHDT and CDR2 YNNKEL (reference sequence). The CDR3 loop spans 16 amino acids. V shed 2 bases and J 8 bases; nucleotides not matched to a gene: 8. The gene calls are TRBV3-1 and TRBJ1-4, with 10 bases aligning to TRBD1. The sample consisted of CD4+ T cells sorted from PBMCs, taken 15 days after the yellow fever booster vaccination. This clonotype was obtained from a man younger than 30 who received the YFV17D yellow fever vaccine. The CDR3 DNA is TGTGCCAGCAGCCAATTTTTGTCGGGACAGGGGGAAAAACTGTTTTTT. It translates to CASSQFLSGQGEKLFF.